This TCR beta chain was recovered during a study of tumor and adjacent non-tumor tissue in lung cancer. Across the whole study: There were 12 adenocarcinoma, a couple of squamous cell carcinoma and 1 small cell lung cancer cases. Aged roughly 31 to 80 years, patients included 10 men and 4 to 6 women with stage I to III disease. Approximately 4 million productive TCRbeta reads were obtained per sample on average.

About this clonotype: Its specificity is not known.

Whole-study results and caveats: Shorter survival was associated with higher TCR diversity in tumors.

Germline CDR1 LGHNA, CDR2 YNFKEQ. The CDR3 consists of 18 residues. The junction had 16 bases not matched to a gene; V was cut back by 0 bases and J by 9 bases. This sample's RNA came from whole unsorted tissue. A modified ARM-PCR protocol with three rounds of nested PCR amplified TCRbeta. TCRdb ran MiXCR on the multiplex PCR reads and lists one entry per CDR3 protein. The repertoire has tens of thousands of distinct CDR3 sequences, approximately 70% of them found once; the top ten carry around 16%. Source material: lung tumor tissue. This TCR derives from a man aged 60-69 years with non-small cell lung cancer. V and J are TRBV4-2 and TRBJ2-1, with TRBD2 identical over 8 bases. Here the CDR3 reads CASSQESPTNGRASEQFF. The CDR3 nucleotides are TGTGCCAGCAGCCAAGAGAGCCCCACTAACGGGAGGGCCAGTGAGCAGTTCTTC.